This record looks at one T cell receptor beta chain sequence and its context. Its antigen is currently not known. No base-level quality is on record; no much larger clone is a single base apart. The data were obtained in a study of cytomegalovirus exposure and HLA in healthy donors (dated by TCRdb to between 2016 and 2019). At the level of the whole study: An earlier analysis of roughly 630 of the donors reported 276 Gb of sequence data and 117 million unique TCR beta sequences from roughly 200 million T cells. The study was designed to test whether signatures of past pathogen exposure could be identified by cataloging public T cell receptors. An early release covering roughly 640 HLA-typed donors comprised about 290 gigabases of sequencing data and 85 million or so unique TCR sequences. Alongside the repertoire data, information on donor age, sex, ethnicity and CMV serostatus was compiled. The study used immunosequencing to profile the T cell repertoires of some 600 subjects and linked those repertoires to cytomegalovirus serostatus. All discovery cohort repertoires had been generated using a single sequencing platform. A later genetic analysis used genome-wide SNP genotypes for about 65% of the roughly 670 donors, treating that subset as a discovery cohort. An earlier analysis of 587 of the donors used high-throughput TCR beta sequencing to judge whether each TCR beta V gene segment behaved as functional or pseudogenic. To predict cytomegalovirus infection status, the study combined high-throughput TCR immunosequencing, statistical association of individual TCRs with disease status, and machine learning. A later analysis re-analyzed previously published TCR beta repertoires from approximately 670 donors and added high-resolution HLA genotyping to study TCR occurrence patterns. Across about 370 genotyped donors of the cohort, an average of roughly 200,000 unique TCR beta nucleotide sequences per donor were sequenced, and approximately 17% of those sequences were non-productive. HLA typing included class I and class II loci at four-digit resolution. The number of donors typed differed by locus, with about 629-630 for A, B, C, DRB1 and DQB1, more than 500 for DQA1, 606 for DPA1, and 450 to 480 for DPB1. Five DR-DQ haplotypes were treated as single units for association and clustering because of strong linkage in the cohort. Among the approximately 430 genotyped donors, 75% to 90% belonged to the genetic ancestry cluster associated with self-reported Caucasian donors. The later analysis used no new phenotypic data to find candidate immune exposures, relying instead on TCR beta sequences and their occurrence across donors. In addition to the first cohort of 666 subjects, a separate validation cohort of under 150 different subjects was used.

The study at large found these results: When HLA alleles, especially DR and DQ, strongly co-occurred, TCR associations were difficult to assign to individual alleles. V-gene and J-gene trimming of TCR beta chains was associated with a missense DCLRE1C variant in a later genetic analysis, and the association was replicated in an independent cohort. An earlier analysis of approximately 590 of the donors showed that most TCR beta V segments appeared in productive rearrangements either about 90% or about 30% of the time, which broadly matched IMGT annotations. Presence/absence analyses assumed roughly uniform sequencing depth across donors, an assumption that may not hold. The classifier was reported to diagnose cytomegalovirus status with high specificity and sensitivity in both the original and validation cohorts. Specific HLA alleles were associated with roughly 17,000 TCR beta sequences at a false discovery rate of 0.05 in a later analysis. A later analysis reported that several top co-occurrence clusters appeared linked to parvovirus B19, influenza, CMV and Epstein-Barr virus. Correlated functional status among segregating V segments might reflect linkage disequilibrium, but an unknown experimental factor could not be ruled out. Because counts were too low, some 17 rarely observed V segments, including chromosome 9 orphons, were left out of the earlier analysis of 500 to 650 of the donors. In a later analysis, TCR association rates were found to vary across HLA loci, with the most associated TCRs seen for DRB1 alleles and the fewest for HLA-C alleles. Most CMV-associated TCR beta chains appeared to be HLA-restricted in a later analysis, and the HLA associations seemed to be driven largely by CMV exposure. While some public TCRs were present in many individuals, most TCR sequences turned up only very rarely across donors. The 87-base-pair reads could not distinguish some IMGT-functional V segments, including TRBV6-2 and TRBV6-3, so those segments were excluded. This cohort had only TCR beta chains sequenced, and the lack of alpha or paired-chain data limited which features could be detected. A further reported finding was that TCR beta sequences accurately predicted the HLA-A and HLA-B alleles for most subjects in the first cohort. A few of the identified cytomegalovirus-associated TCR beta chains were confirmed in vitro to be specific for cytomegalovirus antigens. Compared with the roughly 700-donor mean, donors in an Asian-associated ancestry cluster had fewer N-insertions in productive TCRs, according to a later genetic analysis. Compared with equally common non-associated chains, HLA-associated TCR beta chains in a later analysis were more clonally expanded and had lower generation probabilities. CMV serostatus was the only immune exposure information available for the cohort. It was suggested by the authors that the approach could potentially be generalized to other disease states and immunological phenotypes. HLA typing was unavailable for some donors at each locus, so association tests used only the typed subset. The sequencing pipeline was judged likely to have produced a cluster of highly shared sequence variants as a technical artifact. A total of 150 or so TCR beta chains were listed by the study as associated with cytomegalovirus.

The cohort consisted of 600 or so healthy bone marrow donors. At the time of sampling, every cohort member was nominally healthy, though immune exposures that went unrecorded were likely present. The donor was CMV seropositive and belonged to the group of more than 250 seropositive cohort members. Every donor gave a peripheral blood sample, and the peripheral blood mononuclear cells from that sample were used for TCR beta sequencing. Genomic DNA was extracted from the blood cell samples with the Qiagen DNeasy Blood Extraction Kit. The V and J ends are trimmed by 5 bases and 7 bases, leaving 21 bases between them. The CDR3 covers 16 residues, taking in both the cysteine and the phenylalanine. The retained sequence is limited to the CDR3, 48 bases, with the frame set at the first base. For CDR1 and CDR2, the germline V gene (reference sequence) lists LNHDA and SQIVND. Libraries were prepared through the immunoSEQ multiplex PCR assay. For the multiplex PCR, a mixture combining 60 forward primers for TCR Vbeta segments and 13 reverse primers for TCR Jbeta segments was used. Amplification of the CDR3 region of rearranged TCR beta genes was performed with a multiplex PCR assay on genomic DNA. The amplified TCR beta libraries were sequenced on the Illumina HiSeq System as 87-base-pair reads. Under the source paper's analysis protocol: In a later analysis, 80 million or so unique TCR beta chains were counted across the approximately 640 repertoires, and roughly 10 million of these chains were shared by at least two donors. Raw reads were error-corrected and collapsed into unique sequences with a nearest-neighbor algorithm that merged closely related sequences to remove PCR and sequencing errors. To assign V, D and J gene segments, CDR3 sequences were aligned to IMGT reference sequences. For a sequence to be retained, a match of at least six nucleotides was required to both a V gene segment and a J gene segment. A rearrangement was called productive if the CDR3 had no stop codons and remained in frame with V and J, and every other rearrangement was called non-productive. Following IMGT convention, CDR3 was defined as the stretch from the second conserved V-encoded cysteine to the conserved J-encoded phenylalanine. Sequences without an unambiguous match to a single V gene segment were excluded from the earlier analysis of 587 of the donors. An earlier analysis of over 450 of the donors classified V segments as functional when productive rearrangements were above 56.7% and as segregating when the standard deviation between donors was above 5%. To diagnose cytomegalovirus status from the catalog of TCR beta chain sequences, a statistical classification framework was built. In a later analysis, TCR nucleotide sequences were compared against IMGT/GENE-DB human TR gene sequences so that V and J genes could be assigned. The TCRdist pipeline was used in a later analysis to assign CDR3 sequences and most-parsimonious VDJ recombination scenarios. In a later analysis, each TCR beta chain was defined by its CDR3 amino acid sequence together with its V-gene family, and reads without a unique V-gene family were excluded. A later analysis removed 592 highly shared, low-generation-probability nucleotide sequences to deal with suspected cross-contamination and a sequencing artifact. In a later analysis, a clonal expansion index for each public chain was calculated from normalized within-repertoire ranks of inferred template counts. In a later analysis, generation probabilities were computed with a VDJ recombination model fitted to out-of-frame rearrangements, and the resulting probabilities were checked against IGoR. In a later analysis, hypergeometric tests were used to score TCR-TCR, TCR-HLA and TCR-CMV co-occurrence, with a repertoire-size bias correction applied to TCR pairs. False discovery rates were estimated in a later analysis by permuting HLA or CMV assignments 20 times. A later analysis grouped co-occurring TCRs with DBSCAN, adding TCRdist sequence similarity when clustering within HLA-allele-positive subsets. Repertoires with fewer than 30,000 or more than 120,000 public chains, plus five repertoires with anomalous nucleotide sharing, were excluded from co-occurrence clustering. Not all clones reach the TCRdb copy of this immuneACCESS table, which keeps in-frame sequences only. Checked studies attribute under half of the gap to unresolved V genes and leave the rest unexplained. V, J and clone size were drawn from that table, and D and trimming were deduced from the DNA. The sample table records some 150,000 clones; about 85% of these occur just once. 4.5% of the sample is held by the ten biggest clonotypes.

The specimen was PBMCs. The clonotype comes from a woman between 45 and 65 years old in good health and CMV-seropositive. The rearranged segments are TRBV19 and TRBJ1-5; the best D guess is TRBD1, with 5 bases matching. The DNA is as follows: TGTGCCAGTAGTGGCCGGGCAACCCAGGGTAGGCAGCCCCAGCATTTT. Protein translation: CASSGRATQGRQPQHF. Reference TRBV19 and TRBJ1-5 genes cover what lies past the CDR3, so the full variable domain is DGGITQSPKYLFRKEGQNVTLSCEQNLNHDAMYWYRQDPGQGLRLIYYSQIVNDFQKGDIAEGYSVSREKKESFPLTVTSAQKNPTAFYLCASSGRATQGRQPQHFGDGTRLSIL.